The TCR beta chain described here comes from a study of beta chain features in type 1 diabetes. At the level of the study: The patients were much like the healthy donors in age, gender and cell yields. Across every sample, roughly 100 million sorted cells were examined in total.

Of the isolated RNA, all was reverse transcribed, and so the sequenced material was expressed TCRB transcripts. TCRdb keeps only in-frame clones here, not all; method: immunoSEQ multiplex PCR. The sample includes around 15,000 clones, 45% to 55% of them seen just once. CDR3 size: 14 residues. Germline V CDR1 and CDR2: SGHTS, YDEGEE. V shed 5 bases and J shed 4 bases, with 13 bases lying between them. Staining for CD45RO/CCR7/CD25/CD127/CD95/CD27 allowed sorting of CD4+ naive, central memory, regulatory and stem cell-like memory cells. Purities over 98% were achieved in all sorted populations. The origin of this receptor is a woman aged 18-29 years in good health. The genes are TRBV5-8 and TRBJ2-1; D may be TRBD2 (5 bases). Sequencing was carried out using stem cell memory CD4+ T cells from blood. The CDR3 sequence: CASSYGLKYNEQFF. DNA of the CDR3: TGTGCCAGCAGTTACGGACTGAAGTACAATGAGCAGTTCTTC.